This passage covers 32 T cell receptor beta chains from one sample sequenced in a study of blood T cell repertoires in COVID-19. Repertoires were generated with immunoSEQ multiplex PCR, while TCRdb's copy carries only in-frame clones and drops some. This table has approximately 150,000 clones, about 88% appearing once. Specimen: peripheral blood. The receptors come from a woman aged 80 or over with acute or convalescent COVID-19.

The genes are TRBV25-1 and TRBJ1-6; D gene ambiguous. The germline V and J ends were trimmed by 8 bases and 5 bases, with 13 bases remaining between them. The germline V gene encodes CDR1 MGHDK and CDR2 SYGVNS. The CDR3 has 14 residues. For the CDR3, the DNA is TGTGCCAGCGTACCGTGGGGAGATAATTCACCCCTCCACTTT. Amino acid sequence: CASVPWGDNSPLHF.

J is TRBJ1-1 and V is TRBV7-9; possible D gene TRBD1, 5 bases. Between the trimmed V and J ends, which lost 5 bases and 1 base, there was a span of 14 bases. This CDR3 comprises 15 residues. Germline V CDR1 and CDR2: SEHNR, FQNEAQ (reference sequence). The CDR3 region has the DNA TGTGCCAGCAGCCTCCGAATGGGGGGGAACACTGAAGCTTTCTTT. It encodes CASSLRMGGNTEAFF.

DNA of the CDR3: TGTGCCAGCAGCAGGACAGGGGATAACTATGGCTACACCTTC. Its translation is CASSRTGDNYGYTF. V gene TRBV5-4 combines with J gene TRBJ1-2, with TRBD1 matching 9 bases. The CDR3 consists of 14 residues. Germline CDR1 SGHNT, CDR2 YYREEE (reference sequence). J lost 1 base, V lost 4 bases, and 2 bases had no gene match.

V is TRBV20-1 and J is TRBJ2-3; D remains ambiguous. This CDR3 has 11 amino acids. Looked up from germline, CDR1 is DFQATT and CDR2 is SNEGSKA (reference sequence). The V end was cut by 8 bases, the J end by 5 bases, with 11 bases between. The CDR3 coding sequence is TGCAGTCACGAGTTCGGAGATACGCAGTATTTT. It specifies CSHEFGDTQYF.

This chain links TRBV7-4 with TRBJ1-5, with D uncertain. This CDR3 region has 15 residues. CDR1 is SGHVT, CDR2 SQSDAQ, per germline. Trimming removed 3 bases from V and 5 bases from J, with 14 bases in between. CDR3 sequence: CASSFTPYTDQPQHF. CDR3 sequence (DNA): TGTGCCAGCAGCTTTACACCATACACCGATCAGCCCCAGCATTTT.

The genes are TRBV5-1 and TRBJ1-2, with TRBD1 matching over 9 bases. The CDR3 covers 17 residues. Per germline, CDR1 SGHRS and CDR2 YFSETQ. After removal of 4 bases from V and 8 bases from J, the junction contained 18 bases not matched to a gene. The CDR3 region is CASSGNRGLRPTGGYTF. The CDR3 nucleotides are TGCGCCAGCAGCGGAAACAGGGGGCTTAGGCCCACTGGGGGCTACACCTTC.

Turning to this clone: The junction differs from germline at one of its ends, possibly a read error. The CDR3 protein is CASSIGTGGYSYTF. CDR3 DNA sequence: TGTGCCAGTAGTATAGGCACAGGCGGCTATAGCTACACCTTC. This chain links TRBV19 with TRBJ1-2, with D tentatively TRBD1 (5 bases). The CDR3 is 14 residues long. In germline, CDR1 is LNHDA, CDR2 SQIVND (reference sequence).

This clone was counted a single time. V is TRBV20-1 and J is TRBJ1-3; unclear D gene. Germline V gene data show CDR1 as DFQATT and CDR2 as SNEGSKA (reference sequence). The CDR3 spans 11 residues. The ends were cut back, 5 bases at V and 4 bases at J, with 6 bases in the middle. CDR3: CSAVTGNTIYF. CDR3 nucleotides: TGCAGTGCTGTGACAGGAAACACCATATATTTT.

V gene TRBV6-2 or TRBV6-3 combines with J gene TRBJ2-3, with D perhaps TRBD2 (5 bases). The CDR3 has 13 residues. Deletions cut 2 bases from V and 6 bases from J, with 9 bases between. Germline V gene data show CDR1 as MNHEY and CDR2 as SVGEGT. Here the CDR3 DNA reads TGTGCCAGCAGTTACCCTGAGCGGGATACGCAGTATTTT. Translation: CASSYPERDTQYF.

The gene calls are TRBV7-9 and TRBJ2-7; a possible D gene is TRBD1 (6 bases). The V end was cut by 6 bases, the J end by 6 bases, with 9 bases between. The CDR3 consists of 11 residues. Germline V gene data show CDR1 as SEHNR and CDR2 as FQNEAQ (reference sequence). The CDR3 DNA sequence: TGTGCCAGCAGTCAAGGGGGCGAGCAGTACTTC. This codes for CASSQGGEQYF.

The gene calls are TRBV5-8 and TRBJ2-7; TRBD1 agrees at 9 bases. This CDR3 is 15 amino acids long. Trimming at V came to 0 bases and at J to 3 bases, leaving 4 bases not matched to a gene. The V gene's germline CDR1 is SGHTS and CDR2 YDEGEE. The CDR3 nucleotides are TGTGCCAGCAGCTTGGCCGGGACAGGGCACTACGAGCAGTACTTC. Translated, it gives CASSLAGTGHYEQYF.

This sequence joins TRBV11-2 and TRBJ2-1; 9 bases map to TRBD2. The length of the CDR3 is 17 residues. Germline lookup yields CDR1 SGHAT and CDR2 FQNNGV. Trimming at V came to 4 bases and at J to 0 bases, leaving 7 bases not matched to a gene. CDR3 protein: CASSSGSGRSSYNEQFF. Here the CDR3 DNA reads TGTGCCAGCAGCTCAGGCAGCGGGAGGAGCTCCTACAATGAGCAGTTCTTC.

In the case of this clone: This sample includes further DNA sequences coding for the same CDR3. The rearrangement uses TRBV30 and TRBJ2-7; TRBD2 might be the D (5 bases). CDR1 is GTSNPN, CDR2 SVGIG, per germline (reference sequence). The germline V and J ends were trimmed by 0 bases and 7 bases, with 7 bases remaining between them. The CDR3 extends over 11 amino acids. The CDR3 DNA reads as TGTGCCTGGAGTGTACGAGGGGAGCAGTACTTC. Amino acids: CAWSVRGEQYF. The entire variable domain, with the rest obtained from reference TRBV30 and TRBJ2-7, is as follows: SQTIHQWPATLVQPVGSPLSLECTVEGTSNPNLYWYRQAAGRGLQLLFYSVGIGQISSEVPQNLSASRPQDRQFILSSKKLLLSDSGFYLCAWSVRGEQYFGPGTRLTVT.

The chain combines TRBV5-1 with TRBJ1-4; 7 bases line up with TRBD1. This CDR3 contains 16 residues. The germline CDR1 and CDR2 sequences are SGHRS and YFSETQ. Losses at the gene ends were 2 bases for V and 2 bases for J; bases not matched to a gene: 6. CDR3 nucleotides: TGCGCCAGCAGCTTAATAATAGGGGGCACTAATGAAAAACTGTTTTTT. Amino acid sequence: CASSLIIGGTNEKLFF.

A few counts support this clone. V usage is TRBV4-1 and J usage is TRBJ1-3, with TRBD1 matching over 9 bases. Germline V gives CDR1 MGHRA, CDR2 YSYEKL. Trimming removed 4 bases from V and 2 bases from J; junction bases left unmatched: 9. This CDR3 is 17 amino acids long. The CDR3 DNA follows: TGCGCCAGCAGCCGGACCCCGGGACAGGGAGCTGGAAACACCATATATTTT. It codes for CASSRTPGQGAGNTIYF.

This chain joins TRBV4-1 and TRBJ2-2; D may be TRBD2 (5 bases). Germline CDR1 reads MGHRA; CDR2 reads YSYEKL. The length of the CDR3 is 14 residues. V shed 0 bases and J shed 7 bases, with 9 bases lying between them. CDR3 coding DNA: TGCGCCAGCAGCCAAGAACTAGTACTCGGGGAGCTGTTTTTT. The encoded protein is CASSQELVLGELFF.

The gene calls are TRBV19 and TRBJ1-1; weak D call: TRBD1 (5 bases). Trimming shortened V by 5 bases and J by 12 bases, and 25 bases separated the two germline ends. Germline CDR1 reads LNHDA; CDR2 reads SQIVND (reference sequence). The CDR3 has 15 residues. CDR3 sequence (DNA): TGTGCCAGTAGTTTTCTCGTGTCAAGCGGGGCGCCAACTTTCTTT. Its translation is CASSFLVSSGAPTFF.

This chain joins TRBV5-1 and TRBJ1-2; TRBD1 is a possible D gene (5 bases). Germline V gene sequence: CDR1 SGHRS, CDR2 YFSETQ. The V and J ends lost 4 bases and 4 bases respectively, with 14 bases between them. CDR3 length equals 14 residues. The CDR3 loop reads CASSLDRPSYGYTF. For the CDR3, the DNA is TGCGCCAGCAGCCTAGACAGACCCAGCTATGGCTACACCTTC.

The chain carries TRBV7-2 and TRBJ1-3; 10 nucleotides align to TRBD1. Germline CDR1 reads SGHTA; CDR2 reads FQGNSA. V trimming: 7 bases; J trimming: 3 bases; junction bases outside the gene matches: 9. CDR3 length: 16 residues. CDR3 protein: CASTLRTGGRGNTIYF. The CDR3 DNA reads as TGTGCCAGCACCCTCCGGACAGGGGGACGTGGAAACACCATATATTTT.

The chain couples TRBV7-2 to TRBJ1-6; D gene unclear. Trimming cost V 0 bases and J 10 bases, with 13 bases left between them. CDR1 is SGHTA, CDR2 FQGNSA, per germline. This CDR3 contains 15 residues. DNA for the CDR3: TGTGCCAGCAGCTTAGCGCGGGATAGGCAATCACCCCTCCACTTT. It codes for CASSLARDRQSPLHF.

The chain combines TRBV10-3 with TRBJ1-6, with TRBD1 matching over 8 bases. The length of the CDR3 is 13 residues. Per the germline V gene, CDR1 is ENHRY and CDR2 is SYGVKD. CDR3 bases: TGTCTTTTCGGGACAGGATTTGATTCACCCCTCCACTTT. This translates into CLFGTGFDSPLHF.

The rearrangement links TRBV4-3 to TRBJ1-2; the D is unclear. V was clipped by 1 base and J by 3 bases, with 9 bases between them. From germline, CDR1 is LGHNA and CDR2 YSLEER. CDR3 size: 14 residues. CDR3 nucleotide sequence: TGCGCCAGCAGCCAAGGGACTGATTACTATGGCTACACCTTC. Its protein is CASSQGTDYYGYTF.

The gene calls are TRBV6-5 and TRBJ2-3; 8 bases fit TRBD2. J gave up 4 bases and V 8 bases, and 11 bases lay outside the gene matches. Germline V gives CDR1 MNHEY, CDR2 SVGAGI. The length of the CDR3 is 15 residues. The CDR3 DNA follows: TGTGCCAGCCGTCGGGGAGCGGGGGCGTCAGATACGCAGTATTTT. Its translation: CASRRGAGASDTQYF.

This rearrangement joins TRBV18 to TRBJ1-1; TRBD1 aligns across 7 bases. The V gene's germline CDR1 is KGHSH and CDR2 LQKENI. The CDR3 has 16 residues. J was trimmed by 0 bases and V by 3 bases; bases with no gene match: 7. The CDR3 is CASSPDRARMNTEAFF. CDR3 nucleotides: TGTGCCAGCTCACCCGACAGGGCTCGCATGAACACTGAAGCTTTCTTT. Based on the CDR3 plus reference TRBV18 and TRBJ1-1, the full variable domain is NAGVMQNPRHLVRRRGQEARLRCSPMKGHSHVYWYRQLPEEGLKFMVYLQKENIIDESGMPKERFSAEFPKEGPSILRIQQVVRGDSAAYFCASSPDRARMNTEAFFGQGTRLTVV.

The gene calls are TRBV7-8 and TRBJ2-5; 11 bases map to TRBD2. The CDR3 has 16 residues. Losses at the gene ends were 1 base for V and 7 bases for J; bases not matched to a gene: 8. Per germline, CDR1 SGHVS and CDR2 FQNEAQ. CDR3 in DNA: TGTGCCAGCAGCTTAGGGCCTAGCGGGGGGAAGGGGACCCAGTACTTC. It yields the protein CASSLGPSGGKGTQYF.

This clone was counted between two and nine times. This chain links TRBV19 with TRBJ1-4, with D possibly TRBD1 on 5 matching bases. The germline V gene encodes CDR1 LNHDA and CDR2 SQIVND (reference sequence). The CDR3 totals 14 residues. V was clipped by 2 bases and J by 5 bases, with 9 bases between them. The CDR3 protein is CASSINRQNEKLFF. The CDR3 coding sequence is TGTGCCAGTAGTATAAACAGGCAGAATGAAAAACTGTTTTTT.

This clone was detected once. J is TRBJ1-1 and V is TRBV6-5; D is possibly TRBD1 (6 bases). Trimming pared 5 bases from V and 0 bases from J, leaving 13 bases between. The CDR3 extends over 15 amino acids. Looked up from germline, CDR1 is MNHEY and CDR2 is SVGAGI. CDR3 nucleotide sequence: TGTGCCAGCAGTCTTGCCGGGACACTGAACACTGAAGCTTTCTTT. Its translation is CASSLAGTLNTEAFF.

V and J are TRBV12-3 or TRBV12-4 and TRBJ2-2; no firm D call. The CDR3 is 13 residues long. V was trimmed by 5 bases and J by 6 bases, leaving 10 bases between them. CDR3 DNA sequence: TGTGCCAGCAGTCCCCGCCCGGCCGGGGAGCTGTTTTTT. Its translation: CASSPRPAGELFF.

The CDR3 sequence: CAWRARVHSNTEAFF. The CDR3 bases are TGTGCCTGGAGGGCACGGGTACATTCGAACACTGAAGCTTTCTTT. The chain links TRBV30 to TRBJ1-1; D unclear. Trimming left V 3 bases short and J 1 base short, with 15 bases between. Germline loops: CDR1 GTSNPN, CDR2 SVGIG (reference sequence). The CDR3 extends over 15 amino acids.

V gene TRBV19 combines with J gene TRBJ2-7, with a possible D match to TRBD1 (5 bases). Trimming took off 3 bases at V and 5 bases at J, with 14 bases between the two ends. Germline values: CDR1 LNHDA, CDR2 SQIVND (reference sequence). CDR3 size: 14 residues. DNA for the CDR3: TGTGCCAGTAGTATCCTGGACACCTCGAACGAGCAGTACTTC. Translated: CASSILDTSNEQYF. Combining the CDR3 with reference TRBV19 and TRBJ2-7 gives the whole variable domain DGGITQSPKYLFRKEGQNVTLSCEQNLNHDAMYWYRQDPGQGLRLIYYSQIVNDFQKGDIAEGYSVSREKKESFPLTVTSAQKNPTAFYLCASSILDTSNEQYFGPGTRLTVT.

The rearrangement uses TRBV18 and TRBJ1-2; D not certain. Germline V gives CDR1 KGHSH, CDR2 LQKENI. The CDR3 spans 15 residues. V was cut by 0 bases and J by 3 bases, with 11 bases left in between. CDR3 coding DNA: TGTGCCAGCTCACCACCGAGAGGTAGTGACTATGGCTACACCTTC. It is translated as CASSPPRGSDYGYTF.

DNA for the CDR3: TGTGCCAGCAGCTGGAGGGGCGGGAGACAAGAGACCCAGTACTTC. This gives the protein CASSWRGGRQETQYF. V is TRBV5-4 and J is TRBJ2-5, with 7 bases identical to TRBD2. V lost 3 bases and J lost 2; bases outside the gene matches: 7. Germline V lookup: CDR1 SGHNT, CDR2 YYREEE (reference sequence). The CDR3 is 15 amino acids.